Detailed here is one T cell receptor beta chain. Primed by a sample-barcoded 5' primer and a J-beta primer mix, a second PCR proceeded for roughly 6 to 12 cycles. TCRdb fed the 5' RACE reads into MiXCR, producing one record per CDR3 protein. The sample has about 1,500,000 distinct CDR3 sequences; roughly 40% are singletons. The sample originates from a study of blood T cells in healthy people across ages. Trimming left V 4 bases short and J 4 bases short, with 11 bases between. CDR3 length: 13 residues. Germline loops: CDR1 SGDLS, CDR2 YYNGEE. The TCR was taken from a woman aged 18-29 years in good health. This chain connects TRBV9 to TRBJ2-5; TRBD1 might be the D (5 bases). The sample taken for sequencing was blood. CDR3 bases: TGTGCCAGCAGCCCACCTCAGGGAGAGACCCAGTACTTC. Encoded protein: CASSPPQGETQYF.